This T cell receptor beta chain came from a study of chemoradiotherapy in HPV16-positive cancers (dated by TCRdb to the early 2020s). Context from the whole study: Functional T-cell assays on cells from two HPV16-positive patients defined candidate HPV-specific T-cell clones and common TCR motifs. The study asked whether T-cell immunity against the HPV oncoproteins E6 and E7 changes during chemoradiotherapy and whether it affects survival. Next, the candidate HPV-specific TCRs and motifs were followed in TCR repertoires from approximately 87 patients with HPV-related cancers. Results and caveats for the whole study, not just this receptor: In HPV16-positive patients, expansion of HPV-responsive T cells during chemoradiotherapy was associated with improved recurrence-free survival. Expansion of candidate HPV-specific clones and E7-related TCR motifs was observed in the tumor microenvironment during treatment, whereas no such expansion was observed for non-HPV-specific T cells. The functional definition of HPV-specific T cells was derived from only a couple of HPV16-positive patients, and the survival association was reported for HPV16-positive patients.

For this clone: The clone's antigen remains unknown. Per-base quality was not reported, and no clone a single base away is much larger than it.

After removal of 7 bases from V and 2 bases from J, the junction retains 1 base not matched to a gene. As encoded in the germline V gene, CDR1 is MNHNS while CDR2 is SASEGT. The CDR3 contains 14 residues, cysteine and phenylalanine counted. The read is trimmed to its CDR3 DNA, 42 bases read in frame from base 1. Receptor libraries were prepared by the immunoSEQ multiplex PCR assay. Sourced from immuneACCESS, this table was stored by TCRdb with only in-frame sequences that have V and J called. A share of the clones is absent; for the studies checked, an unresolved V gene accounts for under half, and the remainder has no known explanation. The table for this sample lists about 3,000 clones; around four fifths of them were counted only once. In total, the top ten clones hold 9.5% to 14% of the sample. Repertoires were sampled repeatedly over the course of chemoradiotherapy so that clonal expansion in the tumor microenvironment could be followed.

The material sequenced was blood, taken from a patient who underwent chemoradiotherapy. The chain is assembled from TRBV6-1 and TRBJ2-2; TRBD2 agrees with 10 junctional bases. The TCR sequence derives from a human donor with HPV-associated anogenital cancer. For the CDR3, the sequence is CASKLAGNTGELFF. The base sequence is TGTGCCAGCAAACTAGCGGGAAACACCGGGGAGCTGTTTTTT.